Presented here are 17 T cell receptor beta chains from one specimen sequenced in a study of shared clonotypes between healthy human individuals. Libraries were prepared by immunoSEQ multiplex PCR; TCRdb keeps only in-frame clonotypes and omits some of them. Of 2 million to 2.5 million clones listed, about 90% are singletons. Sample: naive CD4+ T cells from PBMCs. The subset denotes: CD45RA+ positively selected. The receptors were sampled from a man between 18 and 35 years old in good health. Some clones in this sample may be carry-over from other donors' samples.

The CDR3 protein is CASSRTPVGRGRRPEQFF. CDR3 in DNA: TGTGCCAGCAGCCGCACCCCCGTCGGGAGAGGTCGGCGGCCCGAGCAGTTCTTC. The chain uses TRBV11-2 and TRBJ2-1, with a tentative D call TRBD2 (6 bases). This CDR3 has 18 amino acids. CDR1 is SGHAT, CDR2 FQNNGV, per germline. V was shortened by 5 bases and J by 10 bases, with 30 bases between the two germline ends.

CDR3 coding DNA: TGTGCCAGCCGCACCCCCAGCGGGATGGGGCCAGATACGCAGTATTTT. Its protein is CASRTPSGMGPDTQYF. This chain joins TRBV5-6 and TRBJ2-3; TRBD2 aligns across 7 bases. With V trimmed by 7 bases and J by 4 bases, 15 bases remained unmatched. This CDR3 contains 16 residues. Germline CDR1 is SGHDT and CDR2 is YYEEEE.

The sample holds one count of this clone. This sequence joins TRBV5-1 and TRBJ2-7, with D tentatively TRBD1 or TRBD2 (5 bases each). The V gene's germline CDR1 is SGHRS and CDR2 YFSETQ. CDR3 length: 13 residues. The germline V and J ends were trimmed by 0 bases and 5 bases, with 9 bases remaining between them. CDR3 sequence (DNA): TGCGCCAGCAGCTTGGGGGGGTTTGACGAGCAGTACTTC. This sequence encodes CASSLGGFDEQYF.

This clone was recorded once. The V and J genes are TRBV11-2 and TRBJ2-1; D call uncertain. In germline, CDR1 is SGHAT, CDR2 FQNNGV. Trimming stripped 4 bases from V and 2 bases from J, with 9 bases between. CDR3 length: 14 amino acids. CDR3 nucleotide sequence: TGTGCCAGCAGCTACCACAGCCCCTACAATGAGCAGTTCTTC. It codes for CASSYHSPYNEQFF.

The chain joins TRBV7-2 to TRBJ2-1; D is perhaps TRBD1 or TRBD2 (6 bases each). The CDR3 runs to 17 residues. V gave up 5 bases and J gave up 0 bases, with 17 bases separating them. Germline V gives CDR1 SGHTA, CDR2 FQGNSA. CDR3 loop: CASSLLGGTGSYNEQFF. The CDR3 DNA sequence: TGTGCCAGCAGCCTGTTAGGGGGGACGGGCTCCTACAATGAGCAGTTCTTC.

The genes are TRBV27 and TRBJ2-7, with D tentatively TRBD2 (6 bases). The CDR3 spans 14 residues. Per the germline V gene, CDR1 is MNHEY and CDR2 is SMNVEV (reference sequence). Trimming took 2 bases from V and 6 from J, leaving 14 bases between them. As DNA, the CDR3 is TGTGCCAGCAGTTTAGGGAGGCCGCCCCTCGAGCAGTACTTC. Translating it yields CASSLGRPPLEQYF.

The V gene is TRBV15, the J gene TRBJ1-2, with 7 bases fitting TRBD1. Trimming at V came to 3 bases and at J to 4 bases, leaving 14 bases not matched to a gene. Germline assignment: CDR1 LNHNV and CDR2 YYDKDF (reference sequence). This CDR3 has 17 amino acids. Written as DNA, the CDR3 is TGTGCCACCAGCAGGCTCAACAGGGGCGCAGCCTCCTATGGCTACACCTTC. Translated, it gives CATSRLNRGAASYGYTF.

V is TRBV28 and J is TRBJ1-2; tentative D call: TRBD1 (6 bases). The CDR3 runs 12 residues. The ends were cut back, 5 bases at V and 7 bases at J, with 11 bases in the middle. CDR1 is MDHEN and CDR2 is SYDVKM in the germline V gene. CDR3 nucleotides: TGTGCCAGCAGTGGGGGCCGCGGTGGCTACACCTTC. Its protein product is CASSGGRGGYTF.

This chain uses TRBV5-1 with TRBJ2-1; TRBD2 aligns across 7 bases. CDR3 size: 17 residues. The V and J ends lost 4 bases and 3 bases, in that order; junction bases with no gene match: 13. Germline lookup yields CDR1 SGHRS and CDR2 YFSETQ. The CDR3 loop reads CASSARTGGMRYNEQFF. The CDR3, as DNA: TGCGCCAGCAGCGCTCGGACGGGGGGTATGCGCTACAATGAGCAGTTCTTC. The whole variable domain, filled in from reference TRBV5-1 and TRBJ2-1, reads KAGVTQTPRYLIKTRGQQVTLSCSPISGHRSVSWYQQTPGQGLQFLFEYFSETQRNKGNFPGRFSGRQFSNSRSEMNVSTLELGDSALYLCASSARTGGMRYNEQFFGPGTRLTVL.

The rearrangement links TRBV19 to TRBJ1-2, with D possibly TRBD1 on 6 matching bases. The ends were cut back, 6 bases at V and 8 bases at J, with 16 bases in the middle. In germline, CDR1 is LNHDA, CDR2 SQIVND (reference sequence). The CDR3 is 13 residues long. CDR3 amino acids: CASSPRGSDGYTF. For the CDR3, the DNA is TGTGCCAGTAGCCCGAGGGGGTCGGACGGCTACACCTTC.

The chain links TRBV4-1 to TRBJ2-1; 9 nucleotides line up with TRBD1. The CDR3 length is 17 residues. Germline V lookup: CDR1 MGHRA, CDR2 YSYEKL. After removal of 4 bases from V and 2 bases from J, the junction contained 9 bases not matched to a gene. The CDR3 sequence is CASSRSVGQGTYNEQFF. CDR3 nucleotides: TGCGCCAGCAGCCGCAGCGTGGGACAGGGAACCTACAATGAGCAGTTCTTC.

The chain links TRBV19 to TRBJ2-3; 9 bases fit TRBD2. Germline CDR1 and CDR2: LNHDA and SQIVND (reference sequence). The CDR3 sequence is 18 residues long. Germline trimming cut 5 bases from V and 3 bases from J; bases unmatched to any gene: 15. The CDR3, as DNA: TGTGCCAGTAGTCCGATAGCGGGAGTGGGGCCGCGGACAGATACGCAGTATTTT. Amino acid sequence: CASSPIAGVGPRTDTQYF.

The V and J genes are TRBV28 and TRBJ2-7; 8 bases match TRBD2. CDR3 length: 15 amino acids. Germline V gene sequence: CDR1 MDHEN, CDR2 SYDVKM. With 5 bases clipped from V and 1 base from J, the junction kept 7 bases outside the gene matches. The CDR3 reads CASSTAGTRSYEQYF. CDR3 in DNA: TGTGCCAGCAGTACCGCCGGGACTAGATCCTACGAGCAGTACTTC.

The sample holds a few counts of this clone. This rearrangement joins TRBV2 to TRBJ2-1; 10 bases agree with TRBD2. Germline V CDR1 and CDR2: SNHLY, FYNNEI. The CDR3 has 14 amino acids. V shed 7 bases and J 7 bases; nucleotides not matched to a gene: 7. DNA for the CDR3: TGTGCCAGCAAAAGGTCTAGCGGGAGAAATGAGCAGTTCTTC. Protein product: CASKRSSGRNEQFF. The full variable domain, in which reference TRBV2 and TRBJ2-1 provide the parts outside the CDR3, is EPEVTQTPSHQVTQMGQEVILRCVPISNHLYFYWYRQILGQKVEFLVSFYNNEISEKSEIFDDQFSVERPDGSNFTLKIRSTKLEDSAMYFCASKRSSGRNEQFFGPGTRLTVL.

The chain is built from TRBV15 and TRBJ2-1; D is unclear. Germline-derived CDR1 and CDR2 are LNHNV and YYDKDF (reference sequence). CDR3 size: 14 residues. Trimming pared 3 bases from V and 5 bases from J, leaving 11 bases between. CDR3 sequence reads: CATSSGQLNNEQFF. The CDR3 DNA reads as TGTGCCACCAGCAGCGGGCAACTTAACAATGAGCAGTTCTTC.

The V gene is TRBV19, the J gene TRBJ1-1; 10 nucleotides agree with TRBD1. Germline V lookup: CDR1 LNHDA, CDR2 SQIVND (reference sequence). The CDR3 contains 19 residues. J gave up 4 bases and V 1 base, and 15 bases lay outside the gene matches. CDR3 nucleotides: TGTGCCAGTAGTATAGGTTACGGGACAGGGGAAGTGTTCATCACTGAAGCTTTCTTT. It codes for CASSIGYGTGEVFITEAFF.

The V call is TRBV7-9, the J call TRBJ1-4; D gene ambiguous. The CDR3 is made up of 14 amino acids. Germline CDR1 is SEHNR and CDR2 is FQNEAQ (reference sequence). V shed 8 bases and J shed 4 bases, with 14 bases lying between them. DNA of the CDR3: TGTGCCAGCGCCCCGAGGAGGGTTAATGAAAAACTGTTTTTT. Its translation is CASAPRRVNEKLFF.